The next 16 T cell receptor beta chains were all read from a single sample in a study of T-cell memory formation after mild COVID-19. MiXCR, applied by TCRdb to the 5' RACE reads, yields one record per CDR3 protein. The sample holds 95,000 to 120,000 distinct CDR3 sequences; roughly a sixth are singletons and the top ten take around 5.1%. Sequencing used PBMCs or a T cell subset sorted from them (not recorded which). Receptors were obtained from a man between 18 and 35 years old who had mild COVID-19 (a few samples of this study predate the infection). Cell type and time point are not known.

The gene calls are TRBV5-1 and TRBJ2-1, with 8 bases matching TRBD1. Losses at the gene ends were 9 bases for V and 1 base for J; bases not matched to a gene: 3. Per germline, CDR1 SGHRS and CDR2 YFSETQ. This CDR3 contains 13 residues. DNA of the CDR3: TGCGCCACCGGGACAGGATCCTACAATGAGCAGTTCTTC. Its protein product is CATGTGSYNEQFF.

This clonotype was picked up a small number of times. The gene calls are TRBV11-2 and TRBJ2-5, with unresolved D. Germline CDR1 is SGHAT and CDR2 is FQNNGV. The CDR3 length is 16 residues. V lost 0 bases and J lost 0, with 11 bases in between. As DNA, the CDR3 is TGTGCCAGCAGCTTAGATGCCTACCAGTACCAAGAGACCCAGTACTTC. This gives the protein CASSLDAYQYQETQYF.

The genes are TRBV7-2 and TRBJ2-3; 11 nucleotides agree with TRBD2. The CDR3 has 16 residues. Trimming took 5 bases from V and 1 from J; bases not matched to a gene: 5. The germline CDR1 and CDR2 sequences are SGHTA and FQGNSA. The CDR3 is CASSPRLAGRTDTQYF. CDR3 coding DNA: TGTGCCAGCAGCCCGCGACTAGCGGGACGCACAGATACGCAGTATTTT.

This clonotype was seen only a few times. The gene calls are TRBV28 and TRBJ2-5, with no clear D. Germline CDR1 is MDHEN and CDR2 is SYDVKM. V was clipped by 3 bases and J by 7 bases, with 12 bases between them. The CDR3 covers 13 residues. CDR3 nucleotide sequence: TGTGCCAGCAGTTTGCCTAGTATTGGGACCCAGTACTTC. Encoded protein: CASSLPSIGTQYF.

The rearrangement joins TRBV7-2 to TRBJ2-5; D gene uncertain. Looked up from germline, CDR1 is SGHTA and CDR2 is FQGNSA. The CDR3 runs to 17 residues. V gave up 0 bases and J gave up 6 bases, with 20 bases separating them. CDR3 protein: CASSLAFGSVHQKTQYF. CDR3 nucleotide sequence: TGTGCCAGCAGCTTAGCGTTCGGCAGTGTACATCAGAAGACCCAGTACTTC.

The gene calls are TRBV5-5 and TRBJ2-4, with D maybe TRBD1 (6 bases). Germline-derived CDR1 and CDR2 are SGHKS and YYEKEE (reference sequence). The CDR3 has 15 residues. V shed 4 bases and J shed 8 bases, with 19 bases lying between them. The CDR3 DNA is TGTGCCAGCAGCAGGGGACACCCAGAGTTGGACATTCAGTACTTC. Its protein is CASSRGHPELDIQYF.

This clonotype was recorded a few times. The chain combines TRBV4-3 with TRBJ2-2, with D maybe TRBD1 (6 bases). The CDR3 is 19 residues long. Trimming stripped 4 bases from V and 3 bases from J, with 24 bases between. Looked up from germline, CDR1 is LGHNA and CDR2 is YSLEER. CDR3 nucleotides: TGCGCCAGCAGCCCAAAGTACCTGGGGGCGCCGTCGGACACCGGGGAGCTGTTTTTT. It yields the protein CASSPKYLGAPSDTGELFF.

This sequence joins TRBV5-6 and TRBJ2-7; 7 nucleotides line up with TRBD1. The germline CDR1 and CDR2 sequences are SGHDT and YYEEEE. This CDR3 region has 13 residues. V lost 4 bases and J lost 2; bases outside the gene matches: 3. The CDR3 DNA reads as TGTGCCAGCAGCCAAGGACAGGCCTACGAGCAGTACGTC. Amino acid sequence: CASSQGQAYEQYV.

This chain connects TRBV18 to TRBJ2-2, with 9 nucleotides matching TRBD1. The CDR3 is 15 amino acids. Germline V gene data show CDR1 as KGHSH and CDR2 as LQKENI. With 4 bases clipped from V and 7 bases from J, the junction kept 7 bases outside the gene matches. The CDR3 DNA reads TGTGCCAGCTCACTTCCGGGACAGGGAAACGGGGAGCTGTTTTTT. Its translation: CASSLPGQGNGELFF. The whole variable domain, remainder taken from reference TRBV18 and TRBJ2-2, is NAGVMQNPRHLVRRRGQEARLRCSPMKGHSHVYWYRQLPEEGLKFMVYLQKENIIDESGMPKERFSAEFPKEGPSILRIQQVVRGDSAAYFCASSLPGQGNGELFFGEGSRLTVL.

J is TRBJ1-6 and V is TRBV18, with 7 positions matching TRBD1. Germline V gene lookup returns CDR1 KGHSH and CDR2 LQKENI. J lost 9 bases, V lost 3 bases, and 8 bases had no gene match. The CDR3 has 15 residues. The DNA for the CDR3 is TGTGCCAGCTCACCTTCGAGACAGGGCAGTTCACCCCTCCACTTT. Its protein is CASSPSRQGSSPLHF.

The chain recombines TRBV29-1 with TRBJ2-5; D might be TRBD1 or TRBD2, each matching 6 bases. CDR3 length: 14 amino acids. Germline loops: CDR1 SQVTM, CDR2 ANQGSEA. Trimming removed 4 bases from V and 4 bases from J, with 16 bases in between. CDR3 region: CSVVGWGARETQYF. Written as DNA, the CDR3 is TGCAGCGTTGTGGGCTGGGGGGCTCGAGAGACCCAGTACTTC.

The sample holds a few counts of this clonotype. V gene TRBV9 combines with J gene TRBJ2-3; possibly TRBD1 for D (6 bases). The CDR3 extends over 14 amino acids. The V gene lost 3 bases and the J gene lost 4 bases, with 12 bases spanning the gap. CDR1 SGDLS and CDR2 YYNGEE come from the germline V gene. CDR3 protein: CASSATGIADTQYF. The CDR3 DNA is TGTGCCAGCAGCGCAACAGGGATCGCAGATACGCAGTATTTT.

This chain links TRBV6-2 or TRBV6-3 with TRBJ2-1; 7 nucleotides align to TRBD2. Trimming cost V 8 bases and J 9 bases; bases outside gene matches: 10. The germline gives CDR1 MNHEY, CDR2 SVGEGT. This CDR3 region has 13 residues. The CDR3: CASAKSGGSEQFF. CDR3 in DNA: TGTGCCAGCGCGAAGTCCGGGGGGTCTGAGCAGTTCTTC.

The V call is TRBV7-2, the J call TRBJ2-2, with D hard to call. The length of the CDR3 is 13 residues. Trimming cost V 3 bases and J 4 bases, with 6 bases left between them. CDR1 and CDR2 (germline): SGHTA, FQGNSA. The DNA for the CDR3 is TGTGCCAGCAGCTTTGGGTTCACCGGGGAGCTGTTTTTT. Translation gives CASSFGFTGELFF.

The gene calls are TRBV15 and TRBJ1-2; TRBD1 might be the D (6 bases). The CDR3 runs 13 residues. Trimming cost V 4 bases and J 9 bases, with 15 bases left between them. Germline V gene sequence: CDR1 LNHNV, CDR2 YYDKDF (reference sequence). The CDR3 DNA is TGTGCCACCAGCATACAGGGTCCCGATCGCTACACCTTC. Its protein is CATSIQGPDRYTF.

This clonotype was detected ten times or more. The chain uses TRBV30 and TRBJ2-2; D remains unclear. Germline CDR1 reads GTSNPN; CDR2 reads SVGIG (reference sequence). This CDR3 is 13 amino acids long. V was cut by 0 bases and J by 4 bases, with 6 bases left in between. The CDR3 DNA is TGTGCCTGGAGTGTAGTAAGCACCGGGGAGCTGTTTTTT. Encoded protein: CAWSVVSTGELFF. Full variable domain (missing parts from reference TRBV30 and TRBJ2-2): SQTIHQWPATLVQPVGSPLSLECTVEGTSNPNLYWYRQAAGRGLQLLFYSVGIGQISSEVPQNLSASRPQDRQFILSSKKLLLSDSGFYLCAWSVVSTGELFFGEGSRLTVL.